The source of this TCR beta chain is a study of radiation and T cells in renal cell carcinoma. Method: immunoSEQ multiplex PCR; TCRdb's copy keeps in-frame clones and lacks some. The data contain about 130,000 clones, roughly four fifths of them singletons. Sample time point: blood 2 weeks post-SBRT. Treatment indicated: 15 Gy SBRT to primary tumor, nephrectomy 4 weeks later. Serial blood draws occurred at baseline and 2 and 4 weeks post-SBRT. Per germline, CDR1 MDHEN and CDR2 SYDVKM. CDR3 length: 17 amino acids. Trimming cost V 4 bases and J 0 bases; bases outside gene matches: 11. The chain recombines TRBV28 with TRBJ2-7; 8 nucleotides align to TRBD1. The sequencing used blood, collected from a patient whose treatment included radiotherapy and nephrectomy. The receptor's source is a woman aged 55-75 years with renal cell carcinoma. The CDR3 reads CASSYPSTGESSYEQYF. DNA for the CDR3: TGTGCCAGCAGTTATCCCTCGACAGGGGAGAGCTCCTACGAGCAGTACTTC.